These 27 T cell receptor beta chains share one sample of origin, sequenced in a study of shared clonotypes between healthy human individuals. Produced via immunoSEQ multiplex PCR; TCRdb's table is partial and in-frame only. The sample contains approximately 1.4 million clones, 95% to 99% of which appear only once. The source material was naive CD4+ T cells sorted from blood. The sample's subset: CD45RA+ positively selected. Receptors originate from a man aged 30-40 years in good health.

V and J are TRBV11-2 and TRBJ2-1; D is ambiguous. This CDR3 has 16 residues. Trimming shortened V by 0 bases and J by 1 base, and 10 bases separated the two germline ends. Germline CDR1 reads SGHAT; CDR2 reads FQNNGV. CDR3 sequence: CASSLDLDGSYNEQFF. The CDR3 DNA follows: TGTGCCAGCAGCTTAGACCTGGACGGGTCCTACAATGAGCAGTTCTTC.

The CDR3 nucleotides read TGCGCCAGCAGCTTGGTGGCTAGCGGGAGGGGTCCTCAAGAGACCCAGTACTTC. Encoded protein: CASSLVASGRGPQETQYF. This chain uses TRBV5-1 with TRBJ2-5; 12 bases align to TRBD2. The CDR3 runs to 18 residues. The germline CDR1 and CDR2 sequences are SGHRS and YFSETQ. Trimming removed 0 bases from V and 2 bases from J; junction bases left unmatched: 8.

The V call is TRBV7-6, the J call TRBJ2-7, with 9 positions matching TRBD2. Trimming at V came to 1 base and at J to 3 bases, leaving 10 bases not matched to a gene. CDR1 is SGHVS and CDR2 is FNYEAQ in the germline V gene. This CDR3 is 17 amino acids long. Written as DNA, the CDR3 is TGTGCCAGCAGCTTAGAATCTTCGGCTAGCGGGATCTACGAGCAGTACTTC. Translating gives CASSLESSASGIYEQYF.

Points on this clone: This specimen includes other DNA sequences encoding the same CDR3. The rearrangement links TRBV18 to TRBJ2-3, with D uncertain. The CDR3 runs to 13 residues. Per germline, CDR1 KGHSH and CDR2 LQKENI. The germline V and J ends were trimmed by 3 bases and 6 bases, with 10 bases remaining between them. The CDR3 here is CASSPPGGDTQYF. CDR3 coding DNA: TGTGCCAGCTCACCCCCAGGTGGGGATACGCAGTATTTT.

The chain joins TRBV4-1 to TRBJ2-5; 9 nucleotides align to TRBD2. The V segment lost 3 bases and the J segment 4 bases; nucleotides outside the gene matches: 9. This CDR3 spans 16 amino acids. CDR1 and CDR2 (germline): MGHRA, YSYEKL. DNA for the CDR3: TGCGCCAGCAGCCAGCAGCTAGCGGGGTCCCCAGAGACCCAGTACTTC. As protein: CASSQQLAGSPETQYF.

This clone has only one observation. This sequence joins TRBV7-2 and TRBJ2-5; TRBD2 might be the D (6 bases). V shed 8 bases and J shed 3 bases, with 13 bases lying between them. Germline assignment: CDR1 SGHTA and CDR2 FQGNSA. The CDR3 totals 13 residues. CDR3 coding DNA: TGTGCCAGCGGATGGGACTTCGAAGAGACCCAGTACTTC. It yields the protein CASGWDFEETQYF.

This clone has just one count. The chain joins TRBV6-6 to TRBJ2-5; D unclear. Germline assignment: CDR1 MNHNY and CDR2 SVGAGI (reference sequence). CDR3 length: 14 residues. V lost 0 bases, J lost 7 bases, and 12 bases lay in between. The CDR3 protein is CASSYSDRFRTQYF. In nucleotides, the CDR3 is TGTGCCAGCAGTTACTCAGATCGGTTCAGGACCCAGTACTTC.

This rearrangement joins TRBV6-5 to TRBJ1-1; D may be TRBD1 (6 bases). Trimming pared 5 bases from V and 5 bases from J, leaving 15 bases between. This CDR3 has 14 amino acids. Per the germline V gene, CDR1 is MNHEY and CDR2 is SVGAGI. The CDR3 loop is CASSPAGGLTEAFF. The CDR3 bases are TGTGCCAGCAGTCCTGCCGGGGGCTTAACTGAAGCTTTCTTT.

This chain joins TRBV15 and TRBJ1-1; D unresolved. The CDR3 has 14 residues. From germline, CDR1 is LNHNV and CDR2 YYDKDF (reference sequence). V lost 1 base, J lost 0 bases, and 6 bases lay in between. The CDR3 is CATSRVAVNTEAFF. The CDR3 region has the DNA TGTGCCACCAGCAGAGTGGCGGTGAACACTGAAGCTTTCTTT.

CDR3 sequence: CSVEMGHLNTEAFF. In DNA form, the CDR3 reads TGCAGCGTTGAAATGGGACACTTGAACACTGAAGCTTTCTTT. V is TRBV29-1 and J is TRBJ1-1; TRBD1 is a possible D gene (6 bases). Trimming shortened V by 2 bases and J by 0 bases, and 10 bases separated the two germline ends. Germline V CDR1 and CDR2: SQVTM, ANQGSEA. The CDR3 length is 14 residues.

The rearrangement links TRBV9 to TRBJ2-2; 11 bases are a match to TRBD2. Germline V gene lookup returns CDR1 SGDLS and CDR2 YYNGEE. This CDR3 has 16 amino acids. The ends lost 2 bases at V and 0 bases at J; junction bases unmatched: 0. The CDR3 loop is CASSVTSGTNTGELFF. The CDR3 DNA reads TGTGCCAGCAGCGTGACTAGCGGGACGAACACCGGGGAGCTGTTTTTT.

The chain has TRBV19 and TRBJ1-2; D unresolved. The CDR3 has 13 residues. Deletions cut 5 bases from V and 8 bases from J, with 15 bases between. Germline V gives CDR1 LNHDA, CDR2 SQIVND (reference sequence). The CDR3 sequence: CASSPATGKGYTF. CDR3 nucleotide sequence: TGTGCCAGTAGTCCGGCCACGGGGAAAGGCTACACCTTC. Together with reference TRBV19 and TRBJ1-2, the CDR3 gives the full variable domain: DGGITQSPKYLFRKEGQNVTLSCEQNLNHDAMYWYRQDPGQGLRLIYYSQIVNDFQKGDIAEGYSVSREKKESFPLTVTSAQKNPTAFYLCASSPATGKGYTFGSGTRLTVV.

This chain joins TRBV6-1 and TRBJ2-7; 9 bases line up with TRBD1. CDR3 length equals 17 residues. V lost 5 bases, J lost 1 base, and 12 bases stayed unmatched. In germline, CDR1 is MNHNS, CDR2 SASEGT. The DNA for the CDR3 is TGTGCCAGCAGTCAAGGGACAGGGAATGCACCTTCCTACGAGCAGTACTTC. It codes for CASSQGTGNAPSYEQYF.

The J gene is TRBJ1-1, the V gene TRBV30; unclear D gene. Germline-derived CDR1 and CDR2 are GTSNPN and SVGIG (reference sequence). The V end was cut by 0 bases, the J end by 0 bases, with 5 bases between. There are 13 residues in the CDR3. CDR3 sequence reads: CAWSVGMNTEAFF. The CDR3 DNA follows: TGTGCCTGGAGTGTCGGGATGAACACTGAAGCTTTCTTT.

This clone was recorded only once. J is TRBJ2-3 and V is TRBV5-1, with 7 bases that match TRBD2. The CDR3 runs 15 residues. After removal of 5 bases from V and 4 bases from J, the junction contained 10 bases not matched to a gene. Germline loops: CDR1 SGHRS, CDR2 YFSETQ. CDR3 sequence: CASSRSSGASDTQYF. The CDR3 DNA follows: TGCGCCAGCAGTCGTTCCAGCGGGGCTTCAGATACGCAGTATTTT.

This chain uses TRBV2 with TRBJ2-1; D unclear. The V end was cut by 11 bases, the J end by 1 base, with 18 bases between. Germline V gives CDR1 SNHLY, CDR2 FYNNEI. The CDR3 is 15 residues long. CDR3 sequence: CASKGRATSYNEQFF. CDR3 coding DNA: TGTGCCTCAAAAGGCCGGGCAACATCCTACAATGAGCAGTTCTTC.

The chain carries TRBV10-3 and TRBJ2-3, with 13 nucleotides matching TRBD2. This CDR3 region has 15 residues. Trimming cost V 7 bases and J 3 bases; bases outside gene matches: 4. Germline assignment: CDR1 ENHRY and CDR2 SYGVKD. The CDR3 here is CAIKGLAGRTDTQYF. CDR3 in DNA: TGTGCCATCAAGGGACTAGCGGGACGAACAGATACGCAGTATTTT.

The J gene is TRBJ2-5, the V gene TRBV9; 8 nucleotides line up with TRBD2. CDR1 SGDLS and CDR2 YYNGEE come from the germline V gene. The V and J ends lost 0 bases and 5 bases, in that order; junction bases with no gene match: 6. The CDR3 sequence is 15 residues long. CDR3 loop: CASSVGTGGPETQYF. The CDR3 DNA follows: TGTGCCAGCAGCGTAGGAACGGGAGGGCCTGAGACCCAGTACTTC.

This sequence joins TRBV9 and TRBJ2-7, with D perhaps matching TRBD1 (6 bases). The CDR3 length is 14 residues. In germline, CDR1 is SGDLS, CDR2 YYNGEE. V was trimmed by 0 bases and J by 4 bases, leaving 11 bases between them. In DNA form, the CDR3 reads TGTGCCAGCAGCGTAGGGACAGACCAGTACGAGCAGTACTTC. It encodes CASSVGTDQYEQYF.

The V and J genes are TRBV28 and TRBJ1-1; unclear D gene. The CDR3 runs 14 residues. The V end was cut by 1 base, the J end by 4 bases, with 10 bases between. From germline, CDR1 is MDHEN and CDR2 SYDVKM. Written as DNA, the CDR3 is TGTGCCAGCAGTTTATCACCTAGAACCACTGAAGCTTTCTTT. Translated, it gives CASSLSPRTTEAFF.

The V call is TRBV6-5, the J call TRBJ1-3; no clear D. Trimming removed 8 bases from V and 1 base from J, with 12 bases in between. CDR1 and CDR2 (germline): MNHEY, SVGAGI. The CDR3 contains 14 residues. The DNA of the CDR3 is TGTGCCAGCGCTTCAACAACATCTGGAAACACCATATATTTT. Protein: CASASTTSGNTIYF.

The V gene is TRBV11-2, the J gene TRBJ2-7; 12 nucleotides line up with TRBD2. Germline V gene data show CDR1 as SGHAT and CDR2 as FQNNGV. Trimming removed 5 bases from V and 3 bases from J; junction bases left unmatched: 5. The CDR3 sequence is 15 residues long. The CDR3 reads CASSRGLAGNYEQYF. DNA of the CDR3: TGTGCCAGCAGCCGGGGACTAGCGGGCAACTACGAGCAGTACTTC.

Here the CDR3 DNA reads TGCGCCAGCAGCCACTTATCCGGGACTAGCGGGAGCTCCTACAATGAGCAGTTCTTC. Translated, it gives CASSHLSGTSGSSYNEQFF. V gene TRBV4-3 combines with J gene TRBJ2-1; 14 bases map to TRBD2. The CDR3 runs to 19 residues. V shed 3 bases and J 0 bases; nucleotides not matched to a gene: 7. Germline lookup yields CDR1 LGHNA and CDR2 YSLEER.

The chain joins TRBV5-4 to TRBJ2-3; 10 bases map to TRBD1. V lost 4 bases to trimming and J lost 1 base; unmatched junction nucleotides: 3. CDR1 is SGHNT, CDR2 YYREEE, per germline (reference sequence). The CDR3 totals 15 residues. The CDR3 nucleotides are TGTGCCAGCAGCGGGGACAGGGGAGGCACAGATACGCAGTATTTT. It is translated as CASSGDRGGTDTQYF.

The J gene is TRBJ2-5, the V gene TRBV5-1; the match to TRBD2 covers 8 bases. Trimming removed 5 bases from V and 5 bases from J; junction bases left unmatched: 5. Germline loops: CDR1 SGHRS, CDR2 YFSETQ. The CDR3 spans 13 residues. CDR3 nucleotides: TGCGCCAGCAGTTTTAGCGGGACGGAGACCCAGTACTTC. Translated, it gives CASSFSGTETQYF. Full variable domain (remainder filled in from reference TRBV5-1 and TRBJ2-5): KAGVTQTPRYLIKTRGQQVTLSCSPISGHRSVSWYQQTPGQGLQFLFEYFSETQRNKGNFPGRFSGRQFSNSRSEMNVSTLELGDSALYLCASSFSGTETQYFGPGTRLLVL.

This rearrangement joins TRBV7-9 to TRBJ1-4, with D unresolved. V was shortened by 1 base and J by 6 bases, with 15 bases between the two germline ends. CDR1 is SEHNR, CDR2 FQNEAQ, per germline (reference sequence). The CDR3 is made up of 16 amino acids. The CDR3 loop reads CASSLESVGLDEKLFF. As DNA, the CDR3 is TGTGCCAGCAGCTTAGAAAGTGTTGGTCTGGATGAAAAACTGTTTTTT.

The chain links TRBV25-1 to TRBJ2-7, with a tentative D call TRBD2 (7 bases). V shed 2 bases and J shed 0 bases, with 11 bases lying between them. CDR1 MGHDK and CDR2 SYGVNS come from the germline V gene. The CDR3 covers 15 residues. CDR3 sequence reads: CASSEGRGSSYEQYF. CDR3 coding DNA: TGTGCCAGCAGTGAAGGGAGGGGGAGCTCCTACGAGCAGTACTTC.